This T cell receptor (beta chain) was profiled in a study of T cell repertoires in cytomegalovirus infection. Study at large: Shared public TCR beta signatures pointed to both CMV infection and a matching HLA type.

This CDR3 has 17 residues. Per the germline V gene, CDR1 is MDHEN and CDR2 is SYDVKM. The V gene lost 3 bases and the J gene lost 1 base, with 19 bases spanning the gap. This clonotype came up many times. What it recognizes is unknown. Study-wide findings and caveats: Carriage of CMV together with the relevant HLA was identifiable through cumulative public TCR beta family frequency. CMV-specific TCR beta clonotypes restricted by HLA-C dominated the ex vivo response.

Using its own MiXCR run on the reads, TCRdb lists one record per CDR3 protein. Among 200,000 to 250,000 distinct CDR3 sequences listed, approximately 22% were seen once. Material for sequencing was CD8+ T cells from PBMCs. The sequence came from a human donor in good health (CMV status not recorded). Some clones in this sample may be carry-over from other donors' samples. The chain joins TRBV28 to TRBJ2-7; D remains unclear. Here the CDR3 DNA reads TGTGCCAGCAGTTTGGGTATAGGGCGTTTTTATTCCTACGAGCAGTACTTC. Its protein is CASSLGIGRFYSYEQYF.